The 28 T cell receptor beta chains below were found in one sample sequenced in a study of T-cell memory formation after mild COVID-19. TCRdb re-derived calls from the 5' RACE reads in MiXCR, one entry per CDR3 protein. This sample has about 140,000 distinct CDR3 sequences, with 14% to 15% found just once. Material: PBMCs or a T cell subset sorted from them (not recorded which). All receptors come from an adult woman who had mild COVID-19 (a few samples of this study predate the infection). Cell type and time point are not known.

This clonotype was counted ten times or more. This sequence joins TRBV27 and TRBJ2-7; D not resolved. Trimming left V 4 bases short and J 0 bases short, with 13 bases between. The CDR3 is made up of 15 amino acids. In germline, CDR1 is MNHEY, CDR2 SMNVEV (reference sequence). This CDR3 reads CASSSLLSSSYEQYF. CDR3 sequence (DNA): TGTGCCAGCAGTTCCCTCCTCTCTAGCTCCTACGAGCAGTACTTC.

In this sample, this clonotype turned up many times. The DNA for the CDR3 is TGTGCCACCAGCAGAATAGCGGGGGGAACAGATACGCAGTATTTT. Its protein is CATSRIAGGTDTQYF. The chain recombines TRBV15 with TRBJ2-3; TRBD2 agrees at 10 bases. Trimming took 2 bases from V and 3 from J; bases not matched to a gene: 2. Germline loops: CDR1 LNHNV, CDR2 YYDKDF (reference sequence). The CDR3 has 15 amino acids.

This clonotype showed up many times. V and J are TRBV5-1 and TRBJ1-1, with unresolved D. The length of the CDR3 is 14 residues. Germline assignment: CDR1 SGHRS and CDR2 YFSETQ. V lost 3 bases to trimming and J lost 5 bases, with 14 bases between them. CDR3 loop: CASSSYEGSTEAFF. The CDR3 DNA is TGCGCCAGCAGCTCGTATGAGGGTTCTACTGAAGCTTTCTTT.

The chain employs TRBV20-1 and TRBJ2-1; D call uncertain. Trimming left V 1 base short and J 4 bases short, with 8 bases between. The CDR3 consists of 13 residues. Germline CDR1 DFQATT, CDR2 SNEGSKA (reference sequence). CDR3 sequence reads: CSARVVDYNEQFF. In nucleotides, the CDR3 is TGCAGTGCTAGAGTGGTCGATTACAATGAGCAGTTCTTC.

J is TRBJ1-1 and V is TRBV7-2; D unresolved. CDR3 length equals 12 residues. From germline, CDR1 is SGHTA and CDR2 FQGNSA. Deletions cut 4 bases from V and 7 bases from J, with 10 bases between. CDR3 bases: TGTGCCAGCAGCTCGGAGTTCGATGAAGCTTTCTTT. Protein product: CASSSEFDEAFF.

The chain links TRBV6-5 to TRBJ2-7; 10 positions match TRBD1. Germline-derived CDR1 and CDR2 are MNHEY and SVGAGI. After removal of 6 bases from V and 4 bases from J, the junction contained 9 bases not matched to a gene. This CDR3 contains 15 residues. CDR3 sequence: CASSPEDRGEYEQYF. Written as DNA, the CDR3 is TGTGCCAGCAGCCCAGAGGACAGGGGGGAGTACGAGCAGTACTTC.

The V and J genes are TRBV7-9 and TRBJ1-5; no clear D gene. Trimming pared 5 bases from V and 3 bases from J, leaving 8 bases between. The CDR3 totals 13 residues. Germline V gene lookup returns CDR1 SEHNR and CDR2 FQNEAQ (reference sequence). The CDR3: CASSPQSNQPQHF. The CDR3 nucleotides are TGTGCCAGCAGCCCTCAGTCCAATCAGCCCCAGCATTTT.

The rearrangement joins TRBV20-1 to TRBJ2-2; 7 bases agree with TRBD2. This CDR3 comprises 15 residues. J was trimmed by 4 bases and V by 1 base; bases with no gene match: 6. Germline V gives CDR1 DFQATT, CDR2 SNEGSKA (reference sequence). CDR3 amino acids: CSARGGGTTTGELFF. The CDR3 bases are TGCAGTGCTAGAGGGGGGGGGACCACCACCGGGGAGCTGTTTTTT.

CDR3 sequence reads: CASSFQGIVYEQYF. Here the CDR3 DNA reads TGTGCCAGCAGTTTTCAGGGGATCGTATACGAGCAGTACTTC. The chain carries TRBV12-3 or TRBV12-4 and TRBJ2-7; D possibly corresponds to TRBD1 (6 bases). CDR3 length equals 14 residues. Between the trimmed V and J ends, which lost 3 bases and 4 bases, there was a span of 13 bases.

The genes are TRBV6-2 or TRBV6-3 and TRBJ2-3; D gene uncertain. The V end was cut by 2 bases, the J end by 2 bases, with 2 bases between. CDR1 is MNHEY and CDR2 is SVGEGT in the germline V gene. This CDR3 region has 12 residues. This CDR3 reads CASSYPTDTQYF. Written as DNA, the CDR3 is TGTGCCAGCAGTTACCCCACAGATACGCAGTATTTT.

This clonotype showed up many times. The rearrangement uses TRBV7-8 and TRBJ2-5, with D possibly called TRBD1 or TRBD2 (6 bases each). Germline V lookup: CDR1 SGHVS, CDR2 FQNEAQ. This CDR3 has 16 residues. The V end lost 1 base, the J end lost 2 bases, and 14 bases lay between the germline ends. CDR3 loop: CASSLGVWGAQETQYF. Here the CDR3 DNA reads TGTGCCAGCAGCTTAGGAGTGTGGGGGGCACAAGAGACCCAGTACTTC.

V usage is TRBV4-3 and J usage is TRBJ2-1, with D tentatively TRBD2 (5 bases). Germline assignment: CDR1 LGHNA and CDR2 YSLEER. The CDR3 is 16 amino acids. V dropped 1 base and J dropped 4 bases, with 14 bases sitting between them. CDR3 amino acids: CASSQAGSGAYNEQFF. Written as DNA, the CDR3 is TGCGCCAGCAGCCAAGCGGGCAGCGGAGCTTACAATGAGCAGTTCTTC.

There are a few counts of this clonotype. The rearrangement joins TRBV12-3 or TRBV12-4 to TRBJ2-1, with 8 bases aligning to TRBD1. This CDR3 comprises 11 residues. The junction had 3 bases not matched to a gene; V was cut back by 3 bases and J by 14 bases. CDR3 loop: CASSFGTGEFF. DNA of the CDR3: TGTGCCAGCAGTTTTGGGACAGGCGAGTTCTTC.

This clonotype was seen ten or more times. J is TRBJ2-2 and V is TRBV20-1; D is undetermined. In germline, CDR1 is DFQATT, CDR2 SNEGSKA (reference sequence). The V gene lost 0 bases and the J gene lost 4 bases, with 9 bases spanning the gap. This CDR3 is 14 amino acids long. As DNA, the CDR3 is TGCAGTGCTAGAGATTTGGTAGTCACCGGGGAGCTGTTTTTT. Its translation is CSARDLVVTGELFF.

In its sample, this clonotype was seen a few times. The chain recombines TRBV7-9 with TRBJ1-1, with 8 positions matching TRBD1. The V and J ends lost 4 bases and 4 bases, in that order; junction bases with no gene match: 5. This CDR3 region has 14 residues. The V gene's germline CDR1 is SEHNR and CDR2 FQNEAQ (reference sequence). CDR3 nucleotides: TGTGCCAGCAGCTCCACCACAGGGGGCACTGAAGCTTTCTTT. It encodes CASSSTTGGTEAFF.

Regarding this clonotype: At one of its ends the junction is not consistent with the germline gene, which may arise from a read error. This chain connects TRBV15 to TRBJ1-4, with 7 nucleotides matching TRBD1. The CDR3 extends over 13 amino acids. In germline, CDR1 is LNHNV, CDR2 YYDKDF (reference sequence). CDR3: CATSRVGTEVLYF. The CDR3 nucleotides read TGTGCCACCAGCAGAGTTGGGACAGAGGTGCTTTACTTT.

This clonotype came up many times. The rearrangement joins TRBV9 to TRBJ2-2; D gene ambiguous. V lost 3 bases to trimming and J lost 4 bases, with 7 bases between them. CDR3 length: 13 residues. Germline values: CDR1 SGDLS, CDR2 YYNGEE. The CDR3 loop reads CASSESITGELFF. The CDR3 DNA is TGTGCCAGCAGCGAGTCTATCACCGGGGAGCTGTTTTTT.

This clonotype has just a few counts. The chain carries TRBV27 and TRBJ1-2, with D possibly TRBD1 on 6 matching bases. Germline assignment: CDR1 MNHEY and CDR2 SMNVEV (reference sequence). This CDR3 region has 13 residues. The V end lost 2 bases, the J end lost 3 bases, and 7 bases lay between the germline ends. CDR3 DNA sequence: TGTGCCAGCAGTTTACACAGGGACTATGGCTACACCTTC. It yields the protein CASSLHRDYGYTF.

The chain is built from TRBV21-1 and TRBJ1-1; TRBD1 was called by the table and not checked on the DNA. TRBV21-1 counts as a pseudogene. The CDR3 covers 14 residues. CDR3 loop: CASIGRGKVPRAFF. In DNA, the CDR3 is TGTGCCAGCATCGGTAGGGGTAAGGTCCCGCGGGCTTTCTTT.

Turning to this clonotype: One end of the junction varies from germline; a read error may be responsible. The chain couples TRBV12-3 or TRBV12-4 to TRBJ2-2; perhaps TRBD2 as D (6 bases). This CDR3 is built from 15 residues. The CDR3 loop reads CANSFGGIDTGELFF. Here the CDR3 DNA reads TGTGCCAACAGTTTTGGGGGGATCGACACCGGGGAGCTGTTTTTT.

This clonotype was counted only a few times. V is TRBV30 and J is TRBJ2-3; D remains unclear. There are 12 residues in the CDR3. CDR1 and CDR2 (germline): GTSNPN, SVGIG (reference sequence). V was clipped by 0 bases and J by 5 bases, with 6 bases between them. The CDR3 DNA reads TGTGCCTGGAGTGTCCAAGTAGATACGCAGTATTTT. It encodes CAWSVQVDTQYF.

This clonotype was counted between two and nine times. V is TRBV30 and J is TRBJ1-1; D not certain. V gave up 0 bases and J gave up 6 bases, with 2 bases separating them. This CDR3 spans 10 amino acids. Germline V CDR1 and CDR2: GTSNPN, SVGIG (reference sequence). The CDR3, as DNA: TGTGCCTGGAGTGTGGCTGAAGCTTTCTTT. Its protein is CAWSVAEAFF.

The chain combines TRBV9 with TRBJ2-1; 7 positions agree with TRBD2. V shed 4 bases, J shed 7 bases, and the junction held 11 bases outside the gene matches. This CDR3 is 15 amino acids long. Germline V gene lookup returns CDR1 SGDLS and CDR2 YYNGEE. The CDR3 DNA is TGTGCCAGCAGCTTCCAGCGGGAAGGAGGAAATGAGCAGTTCTTC. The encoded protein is CASSFQREGGNEQFF.

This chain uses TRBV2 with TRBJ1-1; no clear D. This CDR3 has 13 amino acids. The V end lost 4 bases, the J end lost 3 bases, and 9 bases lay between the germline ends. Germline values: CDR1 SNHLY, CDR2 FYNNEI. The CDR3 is CASSAAGHTEAFF. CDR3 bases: TGTGCCAGCAGTGCAGCAGGTCACACTGAAGCTTTCTTT.

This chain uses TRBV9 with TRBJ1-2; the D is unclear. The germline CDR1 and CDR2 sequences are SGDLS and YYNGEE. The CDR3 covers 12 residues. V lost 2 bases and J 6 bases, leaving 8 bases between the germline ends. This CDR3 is CASSVALNGYTF. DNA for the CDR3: TGTGCCAGCAGCGTTGCACTTAATGGCTACACCTTC.

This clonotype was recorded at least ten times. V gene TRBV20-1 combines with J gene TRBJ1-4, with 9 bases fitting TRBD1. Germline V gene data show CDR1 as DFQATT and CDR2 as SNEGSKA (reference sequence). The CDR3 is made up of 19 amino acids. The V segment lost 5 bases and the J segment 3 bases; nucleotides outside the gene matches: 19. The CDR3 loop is CSAGGVQPGQGTPNEKLFF. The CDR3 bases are TGCAGTGCTGGGGGCGTCCAACCGGGACAGGGTACGCCTAATGAAAAACTGTTTTTT.

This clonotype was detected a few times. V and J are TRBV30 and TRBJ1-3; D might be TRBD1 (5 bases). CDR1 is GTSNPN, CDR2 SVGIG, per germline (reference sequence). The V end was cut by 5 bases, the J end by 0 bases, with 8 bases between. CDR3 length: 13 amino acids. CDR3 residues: CAWDSSSGNTIYF. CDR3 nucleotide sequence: TGTGCCTGGGACAGTAGCTCTGGAAACACCATATATTTT.

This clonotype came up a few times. The CDR3 nucleotides read TGTGCCAGCACCCTAGCGGGATATGCTTACAATGAGCAGTTCTTC. Translating it yields CASTLAGYAYNEQFF. The gene calls are TRBV7-2 and TRBJ2-1; 9 nucleotides agree with TRBD2. With 7 bases clipped from V and 4 bases from J, the junction kept 8 bases outside the gene matches. This CDR3 spans 15 amino acids. Per the germline V gene, CDR1 is SGHTA and CDR2 is FQGNSA.